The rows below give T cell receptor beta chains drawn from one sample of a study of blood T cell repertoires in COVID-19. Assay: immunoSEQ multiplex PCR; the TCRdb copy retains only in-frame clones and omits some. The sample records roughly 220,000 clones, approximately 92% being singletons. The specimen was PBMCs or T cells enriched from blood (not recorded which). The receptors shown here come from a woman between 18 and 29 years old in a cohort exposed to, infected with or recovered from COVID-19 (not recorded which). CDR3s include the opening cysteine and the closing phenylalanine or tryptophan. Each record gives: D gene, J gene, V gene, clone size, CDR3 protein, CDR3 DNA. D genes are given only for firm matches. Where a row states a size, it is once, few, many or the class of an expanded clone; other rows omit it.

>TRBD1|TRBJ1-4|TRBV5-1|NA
CASSLEGTGALGEKLFF
TGCGCCAGCAGCTTGGAGGGGACAGGGGCATTAGGAGAAAAACTGTTTTTT
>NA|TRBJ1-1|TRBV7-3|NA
CASSPLGGGNTEAFF
TGTGCCAGCAGCCCCCTCGGGGGAGGGAACACTGAAGCTTTCTTT
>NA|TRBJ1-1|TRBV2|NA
CASSEFTGTTEAFF
TGTGCCAGCAGTGAATTTACAGGGACCACTGAAGCTTTCTTT
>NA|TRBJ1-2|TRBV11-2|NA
CASSPDEGWGGYTF
TGTGCCAGCAGCCCTGACGAGGGATGGGGTGGCTACACCTTC
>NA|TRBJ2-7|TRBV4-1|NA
CASGPTRAEQYF
TGCGCCAGCGGCCCGACTAGGGCCGAGCAGTACTTC
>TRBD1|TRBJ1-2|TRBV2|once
CASSPRGQSYGYTF
TGTGCCAGCAGTCCCAGGGGGCAAAGCTATGGCTACACCTTC
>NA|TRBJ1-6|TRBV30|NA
CAWSGAEGVGSPLHF
TGTGCCTGGAGTGGGGCGGAAGGGGTTGGATCACCCCTCCACTTT
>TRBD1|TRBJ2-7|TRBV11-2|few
CASSLGTGGLGSYEQYF
TGTGCCAGCAGCTTAGGGACAGGGGGCTTAGGCTCCTACGAGCAGTACTTC
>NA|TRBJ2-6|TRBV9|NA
CASSPRRSSGANVLTF
TGTGCCAGCAGCCCTAGAAGGAGCTCTGGGGCCAACGTCCTGACTTTC
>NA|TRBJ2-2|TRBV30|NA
CAWSKSRSGVTNTGELFF
TGTGCCTGGAGTAAGAGCCGGTCGGGGGTTACGAACACCGGGGAGCTGTTTTTT
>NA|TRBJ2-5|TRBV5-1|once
CASSDHLRWGRETQYF
TGCGCCAGCAGCGACCATCTGCGTTGGGGGCGGGAGACCCAGTACTTC
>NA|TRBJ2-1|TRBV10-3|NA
CAISGASQNNEQFF
TGTGCCATCAGTGGGGCTAGCCAAAACAATGAGCAGTTCTTC
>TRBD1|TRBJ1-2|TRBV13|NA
CASSSGGHGYTF
TGTGCCAGCAGTTCAGGGGGCCATGGCTACACCTTC
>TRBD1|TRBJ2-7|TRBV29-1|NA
CSVEDPSSHRGVSEQYF
TGCAGCGTTGAAGATCCCTCATCCCACAGGGGGGTAAGCGAGCAGTACTTC
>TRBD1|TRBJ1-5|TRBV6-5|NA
CASNPTGGNQPQHF
TGTGCCAGCAACCCGACAGGGGGCAATCAGCCCCAGCATTTT
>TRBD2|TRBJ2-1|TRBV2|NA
CASSELTSGRAGSYNEQFF
TGTGCCAGCAGTGAATTGACTAGCGGGAGGGCCGGGTCCTACAATGAGCAGTTCTTC
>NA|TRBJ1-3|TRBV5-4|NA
CASSPDSSGNTIYF
TGTGCCAGCAGCCCAGACAGCTCTGGAAACACCATATATTTT
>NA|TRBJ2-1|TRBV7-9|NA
CASSLVLAGQREQFF
TGTGCCAGCAGCTTGGTATTAGCGGGACAGCGTGAGCAGTTCTTC
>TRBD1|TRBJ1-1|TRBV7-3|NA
CASSLNQGGEAFF
TGTGCCAGCAGCTTAAACCAGGGGGGTGAAGCTTTCTTT
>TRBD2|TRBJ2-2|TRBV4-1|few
CASSQAGGRTGELFF
TGCGCCAGCAGCCAAGCGGGGGGGCGGACCGGGGAGCTGTTTTTT
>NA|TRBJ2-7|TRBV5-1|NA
CASSPTLAHSSYEQYF
TGCGCCAGCAGTCCGACCCTAGCCCACAGCTCCTACGAGCAGTACTTC
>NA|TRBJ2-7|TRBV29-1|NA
CSVIGNSSYEQYF
TGCAGCGTTATAGGCAACAGCTCCTACGAGCAGTACTTC
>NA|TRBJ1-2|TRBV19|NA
CASSNTNRAGGYTF
TGTGCCAGTAGTAATACGAACAGGGCGGGTGGCTACACCTTC
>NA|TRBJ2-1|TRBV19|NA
CASSIEGVNEQFF
TGTGCCAGTAGTATAGAAGGAGTCAATGAGCAGTTCTTC
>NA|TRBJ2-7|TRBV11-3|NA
CASSLESGVYEQYF
TGTGCCAGCAGCTTAGAGTCGGGAGTCTACGAGCAGTACTTC
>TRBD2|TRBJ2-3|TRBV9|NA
CASRSREGGTDTQYF
TGTGCCAGCAGGTCCCGGGAGGGGGGTACAGATACGCAGTATTTT
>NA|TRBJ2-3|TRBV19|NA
CASSWAGSTDTQYF
TGTGCCAGTAGTTGGGCAGGTAGCACAGATACGCAGTATTTT
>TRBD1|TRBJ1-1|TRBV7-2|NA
CASTPRGDSIEAFF
TGTGCCAGCACCCCACGCGGGGACAGCATTGAAGCTTTCTTT
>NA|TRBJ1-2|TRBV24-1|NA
CATSDATTGHSLYGYTF
TGTGCCACCAGTGATGCCACGACGGGACATTCCCTCTATGGCTACACCTTC
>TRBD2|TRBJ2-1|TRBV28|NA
CASSLSGGVLAGSEQFF
TGTGCCAGCAGTTTATCTGGGGGGGTCTTAGCGGGCTCTGAGCAGTTCTTC
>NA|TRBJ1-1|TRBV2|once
CASNTGLRTEAFF
TGTGCCAGCAACACAGGGCTTCGGACTGAAGCTTTCTTT
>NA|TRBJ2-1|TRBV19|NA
CASSIGRGGLSEQFF
TGTGCCAGTAGTATAGGAAGGGGGGGGCTCAGTGAGCAGTTCTTC
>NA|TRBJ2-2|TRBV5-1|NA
CASSGGTSNTGELFF
TGCGCCAGCAGCGGAGGGACTTCGAACACCGGGGAGCTGTTTTTT
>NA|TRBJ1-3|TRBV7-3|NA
CASSLTGVGSGNTIYF
TGTGCCAGCAGCTTAACGGGCGTAGGCTCTGGAAACACCATATATTTT
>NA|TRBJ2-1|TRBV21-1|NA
CASSKKGGVGGLAGNEQFF
TGTGCCAGCAGCAAAAAAGGGGGAGTTGGGGGACTAGCGGGGAATGAGCAGTTCTTC
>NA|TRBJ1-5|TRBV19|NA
CASHGANQPQHF
TGTGCCAGTCACGGAGCCAATCAGCCCCAGCATTTT
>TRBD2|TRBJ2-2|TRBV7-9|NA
CASSYSPPLAGSTGELFF
TGTGCCAGCAGCTATAGTCCTCCGCTAGCGGGATCAACCGGGGAGCTGTTTTTT
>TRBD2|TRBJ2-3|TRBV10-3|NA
CAISDLAGGLIKRDTQYF
TGTGCCATCAGTGACCTAGCGGGAGGGCTAATAAAGAGGGATACGCAGTATTTT
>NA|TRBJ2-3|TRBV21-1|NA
CASSKVPYAMGTSGGSTDTQYF
TGTGCCAGCAGCAAAGTACCCTATGCCATGGGGACTAGCGGGGGGAGCACAGATACGCAGTATTTT
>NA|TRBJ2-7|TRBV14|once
CASSKRVLAHYEQYF
TGTGCCAGCAGCAAAAGGGTCCTAGCTCACTACGAGCAGTACTTC
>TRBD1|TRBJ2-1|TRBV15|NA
CATSKAGTGSGNEQFF
TGTGCCACCAGCAAAGCCGGGACAGGGTCGGGCAATGAGCAGTTCTTC
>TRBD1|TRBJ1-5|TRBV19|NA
CASSRDRGGSNQPQHF
TGTGCCAGTAGTAGGGACAGGGGGGGTAGCAATCAGCCCCAGCATTTT
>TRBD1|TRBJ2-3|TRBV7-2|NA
CASSLAQAGGWTDTQYF
TGTGCCAGCAGCTTAGCGCAGGCAGGGGGCTGGACAGATACGCAGTATTTT
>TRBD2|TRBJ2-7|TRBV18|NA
CASSPYPGLGIDEQYF
TGTGCCAGCTCACCGTACCCGGGACTAGGAATTGACGAGCAGTACTTC
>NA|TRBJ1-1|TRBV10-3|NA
CAISDPVTDSVVAFF
TGTGCCATCAGTGACCCGGTCACGGACAGCGTGGTAGCTTTCTTT
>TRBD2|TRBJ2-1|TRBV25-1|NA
CASKEVAGLGGEQFF
TGTGCCAGCAAGGAAGTAGCGGGATTGGGCGGTGAGCAGTTCTTC
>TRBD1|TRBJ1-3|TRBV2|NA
CASSGQLGNTIYF
TGTGCCAGCTCGGGACAGCTAGGAAACACCATATATTTT
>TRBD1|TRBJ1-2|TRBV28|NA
CASSFPGTALNYGYTF
TGTGCCAGCAGTTTCCCCGGGACAGCGCTTAACTATGGCTACACCTTC
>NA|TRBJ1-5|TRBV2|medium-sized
CASSEQGPGQPQHF
TGTGCCAGCAGTGAACAGGGCCCCGGGCAGCCCCAGCATTTT
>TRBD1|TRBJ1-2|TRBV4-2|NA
CASSQEGGGPSDYGYTF
TGTGCCAGCAGCCAAGAAGGGGGCGGCCCCTCTGACTATGGCTACACCTTC
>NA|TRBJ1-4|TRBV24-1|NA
CATSSAGEKLFF
TGTGCCACCAGTTCGGCCGGGGAAAAACTGTTTTTT
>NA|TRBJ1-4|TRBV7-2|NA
CASSSPGEGNEKLFF
TGTGCCAGCAGCTCCCCAGGGGAGGGTAATGAAAAACTGTTTTTT
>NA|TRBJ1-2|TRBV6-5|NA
CASSYSGLLYGYTF
TGTGCCAGCAGTTACTCCGGCCTACTATATGGCTACACCTTC
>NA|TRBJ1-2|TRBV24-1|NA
CATSDRRQDYGYTF
TGTGCCACCAGTGATAGGAGGCAGGACTATGGCTACACCTTC
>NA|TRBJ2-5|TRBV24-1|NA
CATPTQAQYF
TGTGCCACCCCCACCCAGGCCCAGTACTTC
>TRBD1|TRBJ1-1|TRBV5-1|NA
CASARDSDTEAFF
TGCGCCAGCGCCCGGGACAGCGACACTGAAGCTTTCTTT